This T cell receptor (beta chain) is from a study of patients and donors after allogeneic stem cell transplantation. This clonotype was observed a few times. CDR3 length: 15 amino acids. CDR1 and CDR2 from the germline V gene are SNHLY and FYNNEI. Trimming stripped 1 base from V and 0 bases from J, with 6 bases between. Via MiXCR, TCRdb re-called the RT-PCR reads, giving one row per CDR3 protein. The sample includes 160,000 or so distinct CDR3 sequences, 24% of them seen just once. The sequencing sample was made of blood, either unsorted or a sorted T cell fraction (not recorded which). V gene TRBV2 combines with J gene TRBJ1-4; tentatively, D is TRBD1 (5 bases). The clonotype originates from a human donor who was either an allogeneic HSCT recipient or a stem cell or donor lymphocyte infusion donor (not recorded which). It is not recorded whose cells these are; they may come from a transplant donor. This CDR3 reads CASSEGGTTNEKLFF. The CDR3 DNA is TGTGCCAGCAGTGAAGGGGGCACAACTAATGAAAAACTGTTTTTT.